This T cell receptor (beta chain) was captured by sequencing in a study of PD-1 blockade in classical Hodgkin lymphoma. Each of the patients experienced relapse following autologous stem cell transplantation, and their brentuximab vedotin exposure differed. TCRdb keeps only in-frame clones here, not all; method: immunoSEQ multiplex PCR. The table has 60,000 to 65,000 clones, about 87% seen once. Germline V lookup: CDR1 SEHNR, CDR2 FQNEAQ (reference sequence). The V and J ends lost 0 bases and 1 base, in that order; junction bases with no gene match: 4. CDR3 length: 16 residues. The source material was peripheral blood mononuclear cells (PBMCs), sampled at baseline. The chain carries TRBV7-9 and TRBJ1-1; the match to TRBD1 covers 8 bases. This sequence originates from a human donor with classical Hodgkin lymphoma. The CDR3 nucleotides read TGTGCCAGCAGCTTAGCATCCGGGACAGGGAACACTGAAGCTTTCTTT. Its protein product is CASSLASGTGNTEAFF. Combining the CDR3 with reference TRBV7-9 and TRBJ1-1 gives the whole variable domain DTGVSQNPRHKITKRGQNVTFRCDPISEHNRLYWYRQTLGQGPEFLTYFQNEAQLEKSRLLSDRFSAERPKGSFSTLEIQRTEQGDSAMYLCASSLASGTGNTEAFFGQGTRLTVV.